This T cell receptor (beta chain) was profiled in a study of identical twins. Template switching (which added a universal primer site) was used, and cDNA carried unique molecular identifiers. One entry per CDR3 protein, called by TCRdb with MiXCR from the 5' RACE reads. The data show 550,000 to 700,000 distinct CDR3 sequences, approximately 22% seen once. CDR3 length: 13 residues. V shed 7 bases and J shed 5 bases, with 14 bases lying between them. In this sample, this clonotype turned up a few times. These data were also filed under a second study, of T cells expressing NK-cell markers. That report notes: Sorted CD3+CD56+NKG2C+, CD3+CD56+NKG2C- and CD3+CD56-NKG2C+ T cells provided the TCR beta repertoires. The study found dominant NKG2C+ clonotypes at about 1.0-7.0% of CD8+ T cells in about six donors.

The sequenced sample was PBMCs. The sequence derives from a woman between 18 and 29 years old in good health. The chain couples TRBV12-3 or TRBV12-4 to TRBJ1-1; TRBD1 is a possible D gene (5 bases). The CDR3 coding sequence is TGTGCCAGCATCCGAGGAGGGGTTACTGAAGCTTTCTTT. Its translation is CASIRGGVTEAFF.